This T cell receptor beta chain was recovered during a study of T cells expressing NK-cell markers. Study-level background: Sequencing covered eight donors, seven HCMV-seropositive and one seronegative. Study-wide findings and caveats: For four donors, these clonotypes were likewise the leading ones in the CD3+CD56-NKG2C+ fraction.

Germline V gene lookup returns CDR1 DFQATT and CDR2 SNEGSKA (reference sequence). The CDR3 length is 13 residues. With regard to this clonotype: Its antigen is unknown.

Researchers built TCR beta cDNA using 5'RACE template switching with UMIs. TCRdb re-called the 5' RACE reads and shows each CDR3 protein once, DNA omitted. The sample shows about 450,000 distinct CDR3 sequences, and about 7.3% sits with its ten largest clones. The chain carries TRBV20-1 and TRBJ2-5. This sequence originates from a woman aged 18 to 69 in good health. Sequencing used blood T cells: a sorted CD56 or NKG2C T cell subset, CD4+ or CD8+ T cells, or bulk PBMC T cells (not recorded which). This chain's CDR3 is CSAREGFQETQYF.